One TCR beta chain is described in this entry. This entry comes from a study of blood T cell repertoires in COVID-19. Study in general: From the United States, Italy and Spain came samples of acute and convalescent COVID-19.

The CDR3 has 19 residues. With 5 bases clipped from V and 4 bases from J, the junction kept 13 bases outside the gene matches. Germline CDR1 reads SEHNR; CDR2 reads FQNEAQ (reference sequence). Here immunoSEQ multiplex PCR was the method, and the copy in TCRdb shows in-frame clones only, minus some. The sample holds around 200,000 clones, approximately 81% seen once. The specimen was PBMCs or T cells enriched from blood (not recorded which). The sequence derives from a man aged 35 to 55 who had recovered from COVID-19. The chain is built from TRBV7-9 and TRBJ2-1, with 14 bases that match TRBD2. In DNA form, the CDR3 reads TGTGCCAGCAGCCAAATTGGGACTAGCGGGAGAGAGGTATACAATGAGCAGTTCTTC. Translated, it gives CASSQIGTSGREVYNEQFF.